Listed below are T cell receptor beta chains from one sample, sequenced in a study of blood T cell repertoires in COVID-19. TCRdb keeps only in-frame clones here, not all; method: immunoSEQ multiplex PCR. Of roughly 220,000 clones in the sample, approximately 90% were seen once. What was sequenced was PBMCs or T cells enriched from blood (not recorded which). The receptor source for this set is a woman aged 18-29 years in a cohort exposed to, infected with or recovered from COVID-19 (not recorded which). Both conserved end residues are part of each CDR3. The D gene is left open where the match is weak. Size is omitted from some rows. Given values are once, few, many or a class for expanded clones.

d_call,j_call,v_call,clone_size,cdr3_aa,cdr3_nt
-,TRBJ2-2,TRBV2,once,CASSEHTGIGTGELFF,TGTGCCAGCAGTGAACACACAGGGATCGGCACCGGGGAGCTGTTTTTT
-,TRBJ1-2,TRBV11-2,many,CASSLDAQAYGYTF,TGTGCCAGCAGCTTAGATGCCCAGGCCTATGGCTACACCTTC
-,TRBJ2-7,TRBV30,few,CAWIRGDRFEQYF,TGTGCCTGGATCAGGGGGGATCGATTCGAGCAGTACTTC
-,TRBJ1-1,TRBV5-4,-,CASSIGQSLNTEAFF,TGTGCCAGCAGCATAGGACAGAGCCTGAACACTGAAGCTTTCTTT
-,TRBJ2-3,TRBV5-5,-,CASSSLGQDTQYF,TGTGCCAGCAGCTCGTTGGGGCAGGATACGCAGTATTTT
-,TRBJ2-4,TRBV7-2,-,CASRERGGPADIQYF,TGTGCCAGCAGAGAGAGGGGGGGGCCAGCGGACATTCAGTACTTC
-,TRBJ1-1,TRBV19,-,CASSIGLGGAGGQAFF,TGTGCCAGTAGTATAGGCCTAGGGGGGGCCGGGGGCCAAGCTTTCTTT
-,TRBJ2-2,TRBV11-2,-,CASSLGVTYAGELFF,TGTGCCAGCAGCTTAGGGGTGACTTACGCCGGGGAGCTGTTTTTT
-,TRBJ1-5,TRBV18,-,CASSSQTGGYNQPQHF,TGTGCCAGCTCCTCTCAAACTGGCGGTTACAATCAGCCCCAGCATTTT
TRBD1,TRBJ1-1,TRBV11-1,-,CASSLDRGNTEAFF,TGTGCCAGCAGCTTGGACAGGGGTAACACTGAAGCTTTCTTT
-,TRBJ1-1,TRBV4-1,-,CASSQLTGEAFF,TGCGCCAGCAGCCAATTAACTGGTGAAGCTTTCTTT
TRBD1,TRBJ1-1,TRBV7-8,-,CASSELTGWDTEAFF,TGTGCCAGCAGCGAACTGACAGGGTGGGACACTGAAGCTTTCTTT
-,TRBJ1-1,TRBV2,-,CASSAGGTEAFF,TGTGCCAGCAGTGCCGGGGGGACTGAAGCTTTCTTT
TRBD1,TRBJ2-3,TRBV2,-,CASSDGQDLTDTQYF,TGTGCCAGCAGTGATGGACAGGATCTCACAGATACGCAGTATTTT
TRBD1,TRBJ1-2,TRBV4-1,once,CASSQATGGEVYYGYTF,TGCGCCAGCAGCCAAGCGACAGGGGGCGAGGTATACTATGGCTACACCTTC
-,TRBJ2-1,TRBV6-4,-,CASSDWAGAAYNEQFF,TGTGCCAGCAGTGACTGGGCGGGTGCTGCCTACAATGAGCAGTTCTTC
TRBD2,TRBJ2-7,TRBV28,-,CASSLSLLAGEEYEQYF,TGTGCCAGCAGTTTATCATTACTAGCGGGGGAGGAATACGAGCAGTACTTC
-,TRBJ1-5,TRBV10-2,-,CASSLRGNQPQHF,TGCGCCAGCAGTCTCCGGGGGAATCAGCCCCAGCATTTT
-,TRBJ1-6,TRBV30,-,CAWGTGDSPLHF,TGTGCCTGGGGGACCGGGGATTCACCCCTCCACTTT
TRBD1,TRBJ1-1,TRBV7-9,once,CASNWGTGGTEAFF,TGTGCCAGCAATTGGGGGACAGGGGGCACTGAAGCTTTCTTT
TRBD1,TRBJ2-7,TRBV28,-,CASWDRGYEQYF,TGTGCCAGCTGGGACAGGGGGTACGAGCAGTACTTC
-,TRBJ2-1,TRBV27,-,CASNYLGLILFDEQFF,TGTGCCAGCAACTACCTGGGACTGATATTATTCGATGAGCAGTTCTTC